This T cell receptor (beta chain) was sequenced in a study of shared clonotypes between healthy human individuals. Study-level findings and limits: Genetic and exposure-history diversity was limited by the small donor number. What naive subsets generally showed was a larger estimated richness than memory subsets showed. With a few donors compared, approximately 5.5% of naive CD4 clonotypes were shared.

Trimming shortened V by 4 bases and J by 3 bases, and 16 bases separated the two germline ends. The length of the CDR3 is 16 residues. Germline CDR1 is MDHEN and CDR2 is SYDVKM. On this clone: The antigen remains undetermined.

Generated by immunoSEQ multiplex PCR, the TCRdb table keeps only in-frame clones and is missing some. The sample lists 2 million to 2.5 million clones; approximately 94% were seen once. The clonotype comes from a man between 18 and 35 years old in good health. Some clones in this sample may be carry-over from other donors' samples. The sample consisted of naive CD4+ T cells from PBMCs. The subset is: CD45RA+ positively selected. The chain is built from TRBV28 and TRBJ2-1; D call uncertain. The CDR3 bases are TGTGCCAGCAGTTCCCACGGTGCGAATTTCTACAATGAGCAGTTCTTC. Amino acid sequence: CASSSHGANFYNEQFF.